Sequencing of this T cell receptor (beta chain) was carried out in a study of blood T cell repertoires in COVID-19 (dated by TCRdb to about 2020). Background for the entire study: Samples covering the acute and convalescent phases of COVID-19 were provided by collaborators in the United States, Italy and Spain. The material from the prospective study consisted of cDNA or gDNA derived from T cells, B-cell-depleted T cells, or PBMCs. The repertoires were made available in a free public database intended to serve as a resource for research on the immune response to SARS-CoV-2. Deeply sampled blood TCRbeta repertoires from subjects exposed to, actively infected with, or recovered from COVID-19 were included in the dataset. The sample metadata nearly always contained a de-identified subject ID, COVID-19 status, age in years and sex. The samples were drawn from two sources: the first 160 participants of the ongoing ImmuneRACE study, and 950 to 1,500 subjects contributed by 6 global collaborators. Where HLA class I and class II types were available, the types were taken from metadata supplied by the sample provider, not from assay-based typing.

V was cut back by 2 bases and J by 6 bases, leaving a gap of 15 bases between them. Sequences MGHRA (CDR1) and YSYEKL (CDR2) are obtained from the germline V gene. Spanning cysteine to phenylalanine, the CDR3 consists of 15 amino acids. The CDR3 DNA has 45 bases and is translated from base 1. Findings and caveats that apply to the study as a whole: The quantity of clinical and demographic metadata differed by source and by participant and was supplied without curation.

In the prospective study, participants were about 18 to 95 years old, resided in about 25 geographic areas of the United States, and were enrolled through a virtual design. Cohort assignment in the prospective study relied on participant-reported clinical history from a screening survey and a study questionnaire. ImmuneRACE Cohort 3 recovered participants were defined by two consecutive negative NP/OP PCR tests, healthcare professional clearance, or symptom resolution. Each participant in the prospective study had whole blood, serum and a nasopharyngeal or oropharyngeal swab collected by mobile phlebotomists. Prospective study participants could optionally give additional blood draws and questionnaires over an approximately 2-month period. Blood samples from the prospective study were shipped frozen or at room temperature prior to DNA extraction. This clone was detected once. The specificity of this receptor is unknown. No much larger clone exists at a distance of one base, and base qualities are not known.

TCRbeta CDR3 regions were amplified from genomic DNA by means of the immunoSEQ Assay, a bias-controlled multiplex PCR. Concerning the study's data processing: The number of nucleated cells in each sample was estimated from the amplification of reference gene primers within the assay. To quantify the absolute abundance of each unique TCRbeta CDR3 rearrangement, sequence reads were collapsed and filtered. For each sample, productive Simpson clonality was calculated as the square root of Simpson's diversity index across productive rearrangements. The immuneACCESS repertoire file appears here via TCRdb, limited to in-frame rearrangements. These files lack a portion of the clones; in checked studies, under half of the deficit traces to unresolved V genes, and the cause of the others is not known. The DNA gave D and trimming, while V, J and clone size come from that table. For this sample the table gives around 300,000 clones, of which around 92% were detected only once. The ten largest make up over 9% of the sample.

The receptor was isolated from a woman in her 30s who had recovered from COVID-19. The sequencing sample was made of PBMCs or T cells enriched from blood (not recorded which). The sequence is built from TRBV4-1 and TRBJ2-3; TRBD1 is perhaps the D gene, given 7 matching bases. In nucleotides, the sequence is TGCGCCAGCAGCCAACACCAGGGGGGAGAGGATACGCAGTATTTT. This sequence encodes CASSQHQGGEDTQYF.